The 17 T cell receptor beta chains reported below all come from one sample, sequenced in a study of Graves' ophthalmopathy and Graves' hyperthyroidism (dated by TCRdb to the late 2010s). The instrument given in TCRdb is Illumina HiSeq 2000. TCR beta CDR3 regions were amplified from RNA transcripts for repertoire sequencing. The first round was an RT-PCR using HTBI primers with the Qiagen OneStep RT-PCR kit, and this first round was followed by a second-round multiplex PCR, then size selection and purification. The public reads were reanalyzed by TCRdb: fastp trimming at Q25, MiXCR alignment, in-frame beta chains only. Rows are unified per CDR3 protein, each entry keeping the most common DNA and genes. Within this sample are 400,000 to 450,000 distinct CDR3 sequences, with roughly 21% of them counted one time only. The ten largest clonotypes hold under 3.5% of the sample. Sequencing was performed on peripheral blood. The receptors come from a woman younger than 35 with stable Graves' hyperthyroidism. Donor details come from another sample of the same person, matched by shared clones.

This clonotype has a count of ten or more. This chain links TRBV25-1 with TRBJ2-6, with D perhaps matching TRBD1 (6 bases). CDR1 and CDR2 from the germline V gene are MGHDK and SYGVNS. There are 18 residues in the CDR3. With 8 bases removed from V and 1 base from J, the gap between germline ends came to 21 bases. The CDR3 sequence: CASLAWQGRFSGANVLTF. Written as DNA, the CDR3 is TGTGCCAGCCTCGCGTGGCAGGGGCGCTTTTCTGGGGCCAACGTCCTGACTTTC.

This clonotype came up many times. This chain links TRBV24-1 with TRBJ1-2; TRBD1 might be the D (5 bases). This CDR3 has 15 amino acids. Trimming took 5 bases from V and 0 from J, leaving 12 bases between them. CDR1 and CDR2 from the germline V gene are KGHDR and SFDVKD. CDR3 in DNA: TGTGCCACCAGTGGAGGGGCGAGGTCTAACTATGGCTACACCTTC. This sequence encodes CATSGGARSNYGYTF.

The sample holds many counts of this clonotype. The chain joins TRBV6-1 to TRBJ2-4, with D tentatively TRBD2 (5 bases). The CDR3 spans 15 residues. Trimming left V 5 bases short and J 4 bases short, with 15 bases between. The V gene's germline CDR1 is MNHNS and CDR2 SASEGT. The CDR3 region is CASSRTGFQKNIQYF. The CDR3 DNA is TGTGCCAGCAGTCGTACGGGATTCCAGAAAAACATTCAGTACTTC.

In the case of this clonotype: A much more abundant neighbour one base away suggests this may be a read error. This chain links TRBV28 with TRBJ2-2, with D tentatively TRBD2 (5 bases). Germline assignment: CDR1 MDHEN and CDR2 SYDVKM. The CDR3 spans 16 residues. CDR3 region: CASSLPSRADAGELCF. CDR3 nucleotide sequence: TGTGCCAGCAGTTTACCGTCTAGGGCGGATGCCGGGGAGCTGTGTTTT.

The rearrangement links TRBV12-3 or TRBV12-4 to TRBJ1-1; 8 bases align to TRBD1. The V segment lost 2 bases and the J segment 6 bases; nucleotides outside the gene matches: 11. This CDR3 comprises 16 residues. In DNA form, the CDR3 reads TGTGCCAGCAGTTTACAGAGAGGACAGGGTTCCGCTGAAGCTTTCTTT. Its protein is CASSLQRGQGSAEAFF.

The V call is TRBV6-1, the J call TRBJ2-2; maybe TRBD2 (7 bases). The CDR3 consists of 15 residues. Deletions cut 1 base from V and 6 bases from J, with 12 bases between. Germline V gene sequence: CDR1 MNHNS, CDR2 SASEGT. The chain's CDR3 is CASSEGGGESGELFF. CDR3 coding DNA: TGTGCCAGCAGTGAAGGAGGGGGGGAGTCCGGGGAGCTGTTTTTT.

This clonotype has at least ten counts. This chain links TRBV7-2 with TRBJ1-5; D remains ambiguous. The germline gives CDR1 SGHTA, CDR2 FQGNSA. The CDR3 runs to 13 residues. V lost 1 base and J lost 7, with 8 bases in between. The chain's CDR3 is CASSLDMAQPQHF. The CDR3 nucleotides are TGTGCCAGCAGCTTAGATATGGCCCAGCCCCAGCATTTT. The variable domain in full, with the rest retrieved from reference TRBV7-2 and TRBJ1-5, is GAGVSQSPSNKVTEKGKDVELRCDPISGHTALYWYRQSLGQGLEFLIYFQGNSAPDKSGLPSDRFSAERTGGSVSTLTIQRTQQEDSAVYLCASSLDMAQPQHFGDGTRLSIL.

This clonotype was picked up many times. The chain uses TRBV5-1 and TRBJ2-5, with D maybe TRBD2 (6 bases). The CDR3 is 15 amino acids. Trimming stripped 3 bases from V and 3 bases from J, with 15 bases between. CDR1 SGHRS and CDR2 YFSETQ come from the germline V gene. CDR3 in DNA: TGCGCCAGCAGCTCCGGGACTTTCCAGGAAGAGACCCAGTACTTC. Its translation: CASSSGTFQEETQYF. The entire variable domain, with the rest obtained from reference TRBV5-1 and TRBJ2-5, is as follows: KAGVTQTPRYLIKTRGQQVTLSCSPISGHRSVSWYQQTPGQGLQFLFEYFSETQRNKGNFPGRFSGRQFSNSRSEMNVSTLELGDSALYLCASSSGTFQEETQYFGPGTRLLVL.

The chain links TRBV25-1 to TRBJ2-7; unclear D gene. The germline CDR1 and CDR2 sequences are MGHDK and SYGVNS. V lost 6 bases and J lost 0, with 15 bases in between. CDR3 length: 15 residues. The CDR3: CASSPPPRSSYEQYF. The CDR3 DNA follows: TGTGCCAGCAGCCCACCACCCCGCAGCTCCTACGAGCAGTACTTC.

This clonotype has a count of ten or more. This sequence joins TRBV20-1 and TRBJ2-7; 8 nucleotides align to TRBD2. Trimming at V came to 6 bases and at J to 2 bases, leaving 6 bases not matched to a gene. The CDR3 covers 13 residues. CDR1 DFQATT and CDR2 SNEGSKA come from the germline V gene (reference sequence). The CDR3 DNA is TGCAGTGCGAGCGGACTAGCAACCTACGAGCAGTACTTC. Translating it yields CSASGLATYEQYF.

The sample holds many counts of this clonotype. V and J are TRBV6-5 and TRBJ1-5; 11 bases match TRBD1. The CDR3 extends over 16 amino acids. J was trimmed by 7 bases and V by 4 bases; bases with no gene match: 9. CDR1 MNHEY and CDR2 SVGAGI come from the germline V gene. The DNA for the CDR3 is TGTGCCAGCAGTTTCCGACCCGGGACAGGGGGACAGCCCCAGCATTTT. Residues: CASSFRPGTGGQPQHF.

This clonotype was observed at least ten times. The CDR3 coding sequence is TGTGCCAGCAGGCTCAGGGGGCGCCCCTTAGGGGTGATGAACACTGAAGCTTTCTTT. Translation: CASRLRGRPLGVMNTEAFF. The genes are TRBV27 and TRBJ1-1, with TRBD1 identical over 8 bases. With V trimmed by 6 bases and J by 0 bases, 18 bases remained unmatched. The CDR3 covers 19 residues. The germline V gene has CDR1 MNHEY and CDR2 SMNVEV (reference sequence).

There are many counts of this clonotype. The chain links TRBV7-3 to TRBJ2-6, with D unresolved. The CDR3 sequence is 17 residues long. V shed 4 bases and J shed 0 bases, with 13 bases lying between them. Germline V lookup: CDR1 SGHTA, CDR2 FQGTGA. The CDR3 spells CASSSLGRSSGANVLTF. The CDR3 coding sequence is TGTGCCAGCAGCTCGTTAGGACGGAGCTCTGGGGCCAACGTCCTGACTTTC.

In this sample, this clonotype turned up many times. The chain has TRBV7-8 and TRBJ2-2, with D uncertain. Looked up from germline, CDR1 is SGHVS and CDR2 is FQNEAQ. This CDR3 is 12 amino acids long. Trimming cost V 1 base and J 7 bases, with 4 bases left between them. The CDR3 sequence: CASSLEGGELFF. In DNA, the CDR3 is TGTGCCAGCAGCTTAGAAGGCGGGGAGCTGTTTTTT. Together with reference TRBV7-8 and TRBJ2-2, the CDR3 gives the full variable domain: GAGVSQSPRYKVAKRGQDVALRCDPISGHVSLFWYQQALGQGPEFLTYFQNEAQLDKSGLPSDRFFAERPEGSVSTLKIQRTQQEDSAVYLCASSLEGGELFFGEGSRLTVL.

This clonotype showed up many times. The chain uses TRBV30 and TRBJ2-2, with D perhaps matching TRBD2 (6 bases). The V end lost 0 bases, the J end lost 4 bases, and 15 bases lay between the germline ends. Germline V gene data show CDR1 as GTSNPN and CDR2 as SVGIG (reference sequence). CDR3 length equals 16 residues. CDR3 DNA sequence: TGTGCCTGGAGTGTACTCGGAGGGCCTGGCACCGGGGAGCTGTTTTTT. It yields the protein CAWSVLGGPGTGELFF. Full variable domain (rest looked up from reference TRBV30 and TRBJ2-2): SQTIHQWPATLVQPVGSPLSLECTVEGTSNPNLYWYRQAAGRGLQLLFYSVGIGQISSEVPQNLSASRPQDRQFILSSKKLLLSDSGFYLCAWSVLGGPGTGELFFGEGSRLTVL.

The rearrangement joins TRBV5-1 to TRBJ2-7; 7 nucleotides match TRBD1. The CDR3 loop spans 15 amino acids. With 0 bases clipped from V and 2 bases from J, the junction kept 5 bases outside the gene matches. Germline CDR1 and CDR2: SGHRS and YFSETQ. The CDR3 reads CASSLGQGPTYEQYF. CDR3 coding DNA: TGCGCCAGCAGCTTGGGACAGGGACCCACCTACGAGCAGTACTTC.

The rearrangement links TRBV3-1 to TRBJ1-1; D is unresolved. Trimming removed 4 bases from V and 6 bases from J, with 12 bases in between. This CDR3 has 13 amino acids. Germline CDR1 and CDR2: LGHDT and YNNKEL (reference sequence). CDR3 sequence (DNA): TGTGCCAGCAGCCTTACAACAATCCCTGAAGCTTTCTTT. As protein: CASSLTTIPEAFF.